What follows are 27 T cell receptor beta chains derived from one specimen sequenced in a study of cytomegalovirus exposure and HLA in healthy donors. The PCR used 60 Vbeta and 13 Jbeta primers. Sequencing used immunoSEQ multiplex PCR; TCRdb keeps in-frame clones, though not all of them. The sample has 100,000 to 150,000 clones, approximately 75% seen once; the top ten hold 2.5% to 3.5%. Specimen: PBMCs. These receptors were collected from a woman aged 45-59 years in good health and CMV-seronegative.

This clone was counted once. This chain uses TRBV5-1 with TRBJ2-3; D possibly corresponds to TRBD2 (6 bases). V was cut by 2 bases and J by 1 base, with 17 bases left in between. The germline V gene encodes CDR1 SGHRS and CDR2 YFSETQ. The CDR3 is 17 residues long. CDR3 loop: CASSLDVRDWGTDTQYF. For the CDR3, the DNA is TGCGCCAGCAGCTTAGATGTGCGGGATTGGGGCACAGATACGCAGTATTTT.

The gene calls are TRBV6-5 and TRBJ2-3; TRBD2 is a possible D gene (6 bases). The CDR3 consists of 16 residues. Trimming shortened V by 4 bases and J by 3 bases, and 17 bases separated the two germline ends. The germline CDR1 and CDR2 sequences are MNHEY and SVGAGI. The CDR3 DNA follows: TGTGCCAGCAGTTCCTCGCCGGGGGTAGGGACAGATACGCAGTATTTT. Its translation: CASSSSPGVGTDTQYF.

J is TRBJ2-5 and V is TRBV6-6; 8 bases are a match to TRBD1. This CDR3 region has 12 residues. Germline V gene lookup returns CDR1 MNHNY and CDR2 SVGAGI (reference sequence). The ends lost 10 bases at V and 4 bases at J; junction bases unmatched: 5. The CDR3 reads CATDRGGETQYF. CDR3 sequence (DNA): TGTGCCACCGACAGGGGTGGAGAGACCCAGTACTTC.

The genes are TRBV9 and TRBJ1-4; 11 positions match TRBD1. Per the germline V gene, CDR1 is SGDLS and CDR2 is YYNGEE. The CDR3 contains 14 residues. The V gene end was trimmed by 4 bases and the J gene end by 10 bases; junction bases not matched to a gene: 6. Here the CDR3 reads CASSPGTGGRKLFF. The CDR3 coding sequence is TGTGCCAGCAGCCCCGGGACAGGGGGTAGAAAACTGTTTTTT.

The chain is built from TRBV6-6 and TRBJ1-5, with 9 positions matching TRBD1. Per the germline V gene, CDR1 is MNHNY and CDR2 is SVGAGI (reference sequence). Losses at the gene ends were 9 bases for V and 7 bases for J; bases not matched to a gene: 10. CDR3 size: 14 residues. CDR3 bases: TGTGCCAGTCGTGGACAGGGGTTCGGCCAGCCCCAGCATTTT. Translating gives CASRGQGFGQPQHF.

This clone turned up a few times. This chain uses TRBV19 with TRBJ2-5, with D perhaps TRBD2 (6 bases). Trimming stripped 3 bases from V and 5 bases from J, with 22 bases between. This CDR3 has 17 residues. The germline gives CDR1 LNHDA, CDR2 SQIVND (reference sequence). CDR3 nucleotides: TGTGCCAGTAGTATGGGGGGATTAGCGTATCGCGAGGAGACCCAGTACTTC. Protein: CASSMGGLAYREETQYF.

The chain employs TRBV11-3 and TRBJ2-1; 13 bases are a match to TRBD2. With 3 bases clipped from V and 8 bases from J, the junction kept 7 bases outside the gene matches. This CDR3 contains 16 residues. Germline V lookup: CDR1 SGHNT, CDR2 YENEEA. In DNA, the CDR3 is TGTGCCAGCAGCTTGGTACTAGCGGGAGGGCCTTATGAGCAGTTCTTC. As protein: CASSLVLAGGPYEQFF.

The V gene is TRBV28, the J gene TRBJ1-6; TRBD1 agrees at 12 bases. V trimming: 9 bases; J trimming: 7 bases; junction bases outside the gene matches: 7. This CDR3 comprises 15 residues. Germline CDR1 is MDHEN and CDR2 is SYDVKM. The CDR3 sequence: CASGTGGDGNSPLHF. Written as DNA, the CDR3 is TGTGCCAGTGGGACAGGGGGCGATGGGAATTCACCCCTCCACTTT. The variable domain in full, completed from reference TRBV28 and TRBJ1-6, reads DVKVTQSSRYLVKRTGEKVFLECVQDMDHENMFWYRQDPGLGLRLIYFSYDVKMKEKGDIPEGYSVSREKKERFSLILESASTNQTSMYLCASGTGGDGNSPLHFGNGTRLTVT.

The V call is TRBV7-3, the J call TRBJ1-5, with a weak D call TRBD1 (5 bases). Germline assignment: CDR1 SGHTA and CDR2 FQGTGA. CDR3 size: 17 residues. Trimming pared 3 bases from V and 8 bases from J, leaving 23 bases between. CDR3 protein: CASSFEYLQAKSEPQHF. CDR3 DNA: TGTGCCAGCAGCTTTGAGTATTTACAGGCAAAATCTGAGCCCCAGCATTTT.

The CDR3 DNA sequence: TGTGCCAGCAGCCCGTGGACAGGGGGAGGCGAGCAGTACTTC. Protein product: CASSPWTGGGEQYF. The chain combines TRBV11-3 with TRBJ2-7; TRBD1 agrees at 10 bases. The V and J ends lost 5 bases and 6 bases, in that order; junction bases with no gene match: 7. This CDR3 has 14 residues. Looked up from germline, CDR1 is SGHNT and CDR2 is YENEEA.

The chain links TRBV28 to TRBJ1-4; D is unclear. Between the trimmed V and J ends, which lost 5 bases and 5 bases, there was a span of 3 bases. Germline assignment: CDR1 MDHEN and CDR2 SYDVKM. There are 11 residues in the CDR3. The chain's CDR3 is CASSLNEKLFF. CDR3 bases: TGTGCCAGCAGTCTGAATGAAAAACTGTTTTTT. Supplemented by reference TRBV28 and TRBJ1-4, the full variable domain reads DVKVTQSSRYLVKRTGEKVFLECVQDMDHENMFWYRQDPGLGLRLIYFSYDVKMKEKGDIPEGYSVSREKKERFSLILESASTNQTSMYLCASSLNEKLFFGSGTQLSVL.

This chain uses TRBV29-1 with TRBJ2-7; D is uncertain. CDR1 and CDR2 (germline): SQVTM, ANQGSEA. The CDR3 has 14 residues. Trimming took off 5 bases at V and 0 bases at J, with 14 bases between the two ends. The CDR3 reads CSVFKEIGSYEQYF. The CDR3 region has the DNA TGCAGCGTTTTTAAGGAGATCGGCTCCTACGAGCAGTACTTC.

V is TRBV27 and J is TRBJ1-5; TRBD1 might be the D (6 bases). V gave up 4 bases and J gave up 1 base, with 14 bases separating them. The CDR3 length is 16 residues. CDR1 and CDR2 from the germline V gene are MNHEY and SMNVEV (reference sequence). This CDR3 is CASSSQDRLSNQPQHF. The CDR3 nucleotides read TGTGCCAGCAGTTCACAGGACAGATTAAGCAATCAGCCCCAGCATTTT.

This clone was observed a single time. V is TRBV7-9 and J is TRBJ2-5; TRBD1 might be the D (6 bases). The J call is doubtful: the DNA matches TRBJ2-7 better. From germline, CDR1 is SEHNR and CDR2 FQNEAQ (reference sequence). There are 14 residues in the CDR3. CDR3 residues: CASSPSGHSYEQYF. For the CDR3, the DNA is TGTGCCAGCAGCCCATCGGGACATTCCTACGAGCAGTACTTC.

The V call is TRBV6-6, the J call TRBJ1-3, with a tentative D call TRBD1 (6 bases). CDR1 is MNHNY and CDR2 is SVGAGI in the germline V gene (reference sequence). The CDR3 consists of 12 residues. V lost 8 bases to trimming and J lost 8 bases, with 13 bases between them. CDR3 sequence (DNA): TGTGCCAGCGCTGCAGGGGCGGACACCATATATTTT. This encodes CASAAGADTIYF.

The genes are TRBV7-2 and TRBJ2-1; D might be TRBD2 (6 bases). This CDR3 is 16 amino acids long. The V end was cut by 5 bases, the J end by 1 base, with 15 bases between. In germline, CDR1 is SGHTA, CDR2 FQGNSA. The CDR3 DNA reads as TGTGCCAGCAGCCTCAGCCCCGGGGGATCCTACAATGAGCAGTTCTTC. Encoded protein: CASSLSPGGSYNEQFF.

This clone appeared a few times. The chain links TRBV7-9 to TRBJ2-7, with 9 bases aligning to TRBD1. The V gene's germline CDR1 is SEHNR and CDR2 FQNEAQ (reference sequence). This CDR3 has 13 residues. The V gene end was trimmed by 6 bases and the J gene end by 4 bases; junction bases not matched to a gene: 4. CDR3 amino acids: CASRSDRGYEQYF. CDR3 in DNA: TGTGCCAGCAGGTCAGACAGGGGGTACGAGCAGTACTTC.

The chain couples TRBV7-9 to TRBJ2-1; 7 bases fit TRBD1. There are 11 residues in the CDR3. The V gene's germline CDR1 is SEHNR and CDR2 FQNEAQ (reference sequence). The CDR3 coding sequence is TGTTCCGGGGACAGTTACAATGAGCAGTTCTTC. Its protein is CSGDSYNEQFF.

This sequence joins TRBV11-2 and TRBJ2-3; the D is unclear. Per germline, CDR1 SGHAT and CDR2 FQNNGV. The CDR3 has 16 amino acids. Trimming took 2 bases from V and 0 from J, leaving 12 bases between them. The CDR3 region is CASSLSLAPSTDTQYF. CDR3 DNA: TGTGCCAGCAGCTTATCCCTCGCGCCTAGCACAGATACGCAGTATTTT.

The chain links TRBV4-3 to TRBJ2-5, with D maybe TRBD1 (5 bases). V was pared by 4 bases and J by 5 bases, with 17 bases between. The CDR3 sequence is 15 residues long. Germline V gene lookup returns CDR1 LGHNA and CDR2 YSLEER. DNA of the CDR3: TGCGCCAGCAGCCCTACGCTAGGGGCCGGGGAGACCCAGTACTTC. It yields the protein CASSPTLGAGETQYF.

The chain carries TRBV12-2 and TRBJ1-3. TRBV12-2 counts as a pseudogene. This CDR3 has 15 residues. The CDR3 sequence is CASRLARKIRNTIYF. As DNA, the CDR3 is TGTGCAAGTCGCTTAGCGAGAAAAATTAGAAACACCATATATTTT.

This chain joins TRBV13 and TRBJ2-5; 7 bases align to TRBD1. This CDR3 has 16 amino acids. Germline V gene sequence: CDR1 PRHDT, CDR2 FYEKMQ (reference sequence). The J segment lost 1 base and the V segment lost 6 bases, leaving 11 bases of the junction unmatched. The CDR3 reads CASSPRQGRGQETQYF. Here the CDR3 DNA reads TGTGCCAGCAGTCCTCGACAGGGAAGAGGCCAAGAGACCCAGTACTTC. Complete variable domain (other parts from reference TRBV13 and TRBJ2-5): AAGVIQSPRHLIKEKRETATLKCYPIPRHDTVYWYQQGPGQDPQFLISFYEKMQSDKGSIPDRFSAQQFSDYHSELNMSSLELGDSALYFCASSPRQGRGQETQYFGPGTRLLVL.

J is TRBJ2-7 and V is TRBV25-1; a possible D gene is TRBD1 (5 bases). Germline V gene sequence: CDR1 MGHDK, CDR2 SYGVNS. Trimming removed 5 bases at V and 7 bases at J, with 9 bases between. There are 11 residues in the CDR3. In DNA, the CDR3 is TGTGCCAGCAGTTTACAGGCGGAGCAGTACTTC. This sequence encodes CASSLQAEQYF.

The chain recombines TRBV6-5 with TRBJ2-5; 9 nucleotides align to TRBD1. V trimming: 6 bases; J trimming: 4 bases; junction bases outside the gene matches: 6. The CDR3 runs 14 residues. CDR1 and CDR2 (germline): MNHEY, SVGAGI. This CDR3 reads CASRTGTGLETQYF. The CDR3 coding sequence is TGTGCCAGCAGAACTGGGACAGGGCTAGAGACCCAGTACTTC.

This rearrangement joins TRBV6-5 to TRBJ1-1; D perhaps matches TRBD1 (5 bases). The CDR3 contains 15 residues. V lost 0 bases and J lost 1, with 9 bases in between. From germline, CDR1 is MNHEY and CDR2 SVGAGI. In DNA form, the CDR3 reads TGTGCCAGCAGTTACTCGATAGGGGCGAACACTGAAGCTTTCTTT. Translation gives CASSYSIGANTEAFF.

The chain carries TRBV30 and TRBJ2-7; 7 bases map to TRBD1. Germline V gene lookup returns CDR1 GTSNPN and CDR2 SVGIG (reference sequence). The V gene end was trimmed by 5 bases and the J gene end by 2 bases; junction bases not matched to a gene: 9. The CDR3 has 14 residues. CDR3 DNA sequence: TGTGCCTGGGAACGACAGGGAGAGACCTACGAGCAGTACTTC. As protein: CAWERQGETYEQYF.

The CDR3 protein is CASRQGQGYNEQFF. In nucleotides, the CDR3 is TGTGCCAGCCGGCAGGGACAGGGCTACAATGAGCAGTTCTTC. The chain has TRBV7-9 and TRBJ2-1; TRBD1 agrees at 9 bases. Per germline, CDR1 SEHNR and CDR2 FQNEAQ (reference sequence). The CDR3 is made up of 14 amino acids. J gave up 3 bases and V 8 bases, and 5 bases lay outside the gene matches.